Sequencing of this T cell receptor beta chain was carried out in a study of T cell responses to AZD1222 COVID-19 vaccine. Here immunoSEQ multiplex PCR was the method, and the copy in TCRdb shows in-frame clones only, minus some. The sample includes about 130,000 clones, approximately 90% of them seen just once. The CDR3 is 13 amino acids. CDR1 is MGHRA, CDR2 YSYEKL, per germline. Trimming took 1 base from V and 5 from J, leaving 5 bases between them. The material sequenced was peripheral blood, taken 28 days after the second AZD1222 dose. This sequence was found in an adult who received the AZD1222 COVID-19 vaccine. The J gene is TRBJ1-4, the V gene TRBV4-1; D is uncertain. CDR3 sequence reads: CASSQGDNEKLFF. For the CDR3, the DNA is TGCGCCAGCAGCCAAGGCGACAATGAAAAACTGTTTTTT.